The clone carrying this T cell receptor (beta chain) was found many times. Germline values: CDR1 MGHRA, CDR2 YSYEKL. CDR3 size: 14 residues. Trimming left V 1 base short and J 4 bases short, with 10 bases between. The source of the sample is a study of blood T cell repertoires in COVID-19. Across the whole study: Samples taken during acute and convalescent COVID-19 were collected in the United States, Italy and Spain. From T cells, B-cell-depleted T cells, or PBMCs came the material, which was cDNA or gDNA.

Original methodology: Nucleated cell counts were estimated from reference gene primer amplification. TCRdb keeps only in-frame clones here, not all; method: immunoSEQ multiplex PCR. The D gene and trimming were derived from the DNA, and the V and J assignments and clone size from that table. Of about 270,000 clones in the sample, over 75% were seen once. Sample: peripheral blood. V and J are TRBV4-1 and TRBJ1-2; D is unclear. The source is a woman in her 70s with acute or convalescent COVID-19. For the CDR3, the DNA is TGCGCCAGCAGCCAAGGGCCGGGTTTCTATGGCTACACCTTC. It translates to CASSQGPGFYGYTF.